What follows are 28 T cell receptor beta chains derived from one specimen sequenced in a study of T cell clusters in autoimmune cytopenias. TRB was amplified from roughly 250 ng of peripheral blood genomic DNA per sample. TRB rearrangements were amplified by touch-down multiplex PCR with mixed TRB-A/B primers. One entry per CDR3 protein, without DNA, is what TCRdb gives after re-calling the multiplex PCR reads. The sample has about 3,600 distinct CDR3 sequences. The sample taken for sequencing was peripheral blood. These receptors were collected from a human donor with an autoimmune cytopenia or autoimmune hepatitis (not recorded which).

Judged by frequency, this clonotype is medium-sized. J is TRBJ1-2 and V is TRBV19; lacking DNA, the TRBD1 call made by TCRdb goes unchecked. Germline CDR1 and CDR2: LNHDA and SQIVND (reference sequence). The CDR3 loop spans 13 amino acids. The CDR3 protein is CASGGVLSGGYTF.

This clonotype is medium-sized by frequency. The gene calls are TRBV12-3 or TRBV12-4 and TRBJ2-3. This CDR3 contains 15 residues. The CDR3 sequence: CASSLLGGGTDTQYF.

In terms of frequency, this clonotype is medium-sized. The J gene is TRBJ2-2, the V gene TRBV29-1; TCRdb gives TRBD1 as the D gene, but with no DNA this cannot be confirmed. Germline values: CDR1 SQVTM, CDR2 ANQGSEA. This CDR3 spans 14 amino acids. This chain's CDR3 is CSVEVTGGTGELFF.

By frequency, this clonotype is medium-sized. This chain links TRBV30 with TRBJ2-5; TCRdb's D call of TRBD2 is untestable without DNA. This CDR3 has 16 residues. Germline CDR1 is GTSNPN and CDR2 is SVGIG (reference sequence). The CDR3: CAWMLAGGHIDGTQYF.

According to its frequency, this clonotype is medium-sized. The V gene is TRBV20-1, the J gene TRBJ2-7. The CDR3 extends over 12 amino acids. Germline loops: CDR1 DFQATT, CDR2 SNEGSKA (reference sequence). The CDR3: CSAGRGPYEQYF.

This clonotype is classed as medium-sized by frequency. The chain joins TRBV12-3 or TRBV12-4 to TRBJ2-2. There are 13 residues in the CDR3. CDR3 protein: CASSTFAGGELFF.

V is TRBV5-6 and J is TRBJ2-1; TCRdb returns TRBD1, unconfirmable since there is no DNA. Germline V gives CDR1 SGHDT, CDR2 YYEEEE. This CDR3 has 15 amino acids. This CDR3 is CASSLVPKRYNEQFF.

By frequency, this clonotype is medium-sized. The chain employs TRBV12-3 or TRBV12-4 and TRBJ2-1. The length of the CDR3 is 12 residues. The CDR3 reads CASSLDGNEQFF.

This clonotype registers medium-sized by frequency. The chain joins TRBV6-5 to TRBJ1-2; TCRdb lists TRBD1, though no DNA is available to test this call. This CDR3 region has 13 residues. Germline loops: CDR1 MNHEY, CDR2 SVGAGI. This CDR3 is CASSLGVGGGYTF.

This clonotype is deemed medium-sized (0.01 to 0.1%) by its frequency. The chain links TRBV30 to TRBJ1-1. The CDR3 sequence is 13 residues long. Germline V gives CDR1 GTSNPN, CDR2 SVGIG (reference sequence). The CDR3 sequence: CAWSVALNTEAFF.

This clonotype shows up as medium-sized by frequency. CDR3 sequence reads: CASSLAGPWDTDTQYF. The chain uses TRBV5-4 and TRBJ2-3; as DNA is missing, the TRBD1 call by TCRdb cannot be tested. The CDR3 sequence is 16 residues long. Germline V lookup: CDR1 SGHNT, CDR2 YYREEE (reference sequence).

This sequence joins TRBV7-3 and TRBJ2-3; there is no DNA to check the TCRdb D call of TRBD2. The CDR3 is 14 amino acids. Germline assignment: CDR1 SGHTA and CDR2 FQGTGA. The CDR3 loop is CASSLSPASSPQYF.

The chain recombines TRBV7-2 with TRBJ2-1; TCRdb names TRBD1, which stays unverified in the absence of DNA. Germline V gene sequence: CDR1 SGHTA, CDR2 FQGNSA. The CDR3 totals 17 residues. This CDR3 is CASSSSTGTGVYNEQFF.

This clonotype is identified as medium-sized (0.01 to 0.1%) from frequency. The chain joins TRBV12-3 or TRBV12-4 to TRBJ2-1; TCRdb proposes TRBD2, but this gene call is untestable without DNA. This CDR3 region has 16 residues. This CDR3 reads CASSLLAPPPYNEQFF.

The chain recombines TRBV7-9 with TRBJ2-7; TCRdb selects TRBD1, and the lack of DNA leaves this call unchecked. Germline lookup yields CDR1 SEHNR and CDR2 FQNEAQ (reference sequence). The CDR3 is made up of 14 amino acids. CDR3 sequence: CASSLDSGGYEQYF.

The gene calls are TRBV4-2 and TRBJ1-2; TCRdb proposes TRBD1, but this gene call is untestable without DNA. Germline values: CDR1 LGHNA, CDR2 YNFKEQ. The CDR3 runs to 14 residues. Here the CDR3 reads CASSQVGQGNGYTF.

This clonotype is identified as large (0.1 to 1%) from frequency. V and J are TRBV29-1 and TRBJ1-1; the D call of TRBD1 rests on TCRdb alone, since no DNA is present to check it. Germline-derived CDR1 and CDR2 are SQVTM and ANQGSEA. The CDR3 loop spans 15 amino acids. CDR3 amino acids: CSVTGGDHGNTEAFF.

The chain employs TRBV6-5 and TRBJ2-2; there is no DNA to check the TCRdb D call of TRBD2. The CDR3 runs 16 residues. The germline gives CDR1 MNHEY, CDR2 SVGAGI. The CDR3 loop is CASSYYGGARTGELFF.

The chain carries TRBV20-1 and TRBJ1-5; the TRBD1 assignment by TCRdb is unverifiable without DNA. CDR1 DFQATT and CDR2 SNEGSKA come from the germline V gene (reference sequence). This CDR3 spans 14 amino acids. CDR3 in amino acids: CSALQGAGNQPQHF.

The chain has TRBV7-9 and TRBJ2-3. The germline gives CDR1 SEHNR, CDR2 FQNEAQ (reference sequence). This CDR3 region has 13 residues. The CDR3 loop is CASRASSTDTQYF.

According to its frequency, this clonotype is medium-sized. This chain uses TRBV12-3 or TRBV12-4 with TRBJ2-3; TCRdb's D call, TRBD1, is unchecked because there is no DNA. This CDR3 contains 15 residues. The CDR3 sequence is CASSITRGAQDTQYF.

This chain uses TRBV30 with TRBJ1-4; the D call of TRBD1 rests on TCRdb alone, since no DNA is present to check it. The CDR3 contains 15 residues. The germline CDR1 and CDR2 sequences are GTSNPN and SVGIG (reference sequence). CDR3 residues: CAWSVRGHPNEKLFF.

V is TRBV12-3 or TRBV12-4 and J is TRBJ1-1; TCRdb lists TRBD1, though no DNA is available to test this call. The CDR3 covers 12 residues. CDR3 region: CASSLAWGVAFF.

CDR3 sequence: CASSYGPGQGLGNTIYF. The chain is built from TRBV6-5 and TRBJ1-3; TCRdb's D call, TRBD1, is unchecked because there is no DNA. Germline V gives CDR1 MNHEY, CDR2 SVGAGI. This CDR3 has 17 residues.

The chain has TRBV20-1 and TRBJ2-1; the TCRdb call, TRBD2, lacks DNA for checking. Per the germline V gene, CDR1 is DFQATT and CDR2 is SNEGSKA (reference sequence). This CDR3 has 18 residues. This chain's CDR3 is CSASSRGSLAGGYNEQFF.

This rearrangement joins TRBV27 to TRBJ1-2; TCRdb lists TRBD1, though no DNA is available to test this call. Per germline, CDR1 MNHEY and CDR2 SMNVEV (reference sequence). This CDR3 comprises 17 residues. This CDR3 reads CASSLSGLTGGNYGYTF.

Its frequency marks this clonotype as medium-sized. The rearrangement joins TRBV6-5 to TRBJ2-5; the TCRdb D gene call, TRBD1, has no DNA to confirm it. Germline V gene data show CDR1 as MNHEY and CDR2 as SVGAGI. The CDR3 covers 13 residues. The CDR3 loop reads CASSYGAEETQYF.

This clonotype counts as medium-sized by frequency. V and J are TRBV29-1 and TRBJ2-2; TCRdb's D gene call, TRBD1, goes unchecked for lack of DNA. This CDR3 has 15 residues. Germline V gene lookup returns CDR1 SQVTM and CDR2 ANQGSEA. The CDR3 loop is CSAASGPGNTGELFF.